The rows below give T cell receptor beta chains drawn from one sample of a study of blood T cell repertoires in COVID-19. Assay used: immunoSEQ multiplex PCR; TCRdb lists only in-frame clones, some missing. The sample records 80,000 to 90,000 clones, 85% to 90% being singletons. Sequenced sample: peripheral blood. All receptors come from a man aged 35-49 years with acute or convalescent COVID-19. Both conserved end residues are part of each CDR3. The order of the fields is V gene, clone size, D gene, J gene, CDR3 protein, CDR3 DNA. The D gene is left open where the match is weak. Clone size appears in some rows only: once, few, many, or a class for an expanded clone.

>TRBV28|.|TRBD1|TRBJ1-3
CASSHQGAGGNTIYF
TGTGCCAGCAGCCACCAGGGGGCAGGTGGAAACACCATATATTTT
>TRBV19|.|.|TRBJ2-2
CATLRADFTGELFF
TGTGCCACCCTCAGAGCGGATTTCACCGGGGAGCTGTTTTTT
>TRBV5-1|.|.|TRBJ2-3
CASSLEGGTDTQYF
TGCGCCAGCAGCTTGGAGGGGGGCACAGATACGCAGTATTTT
>TRBV19|.|.|TRBJ2-2
CASTTQGRNAANAGELFF
TGTGCCAGTACCACCCAGGGCAGGAACGCCGCGAACGCCGGGGAGCTGTTTTTT
>TRBV29-1|.|.|TRBJ1-2
CSVEDPLTSHGYTF
TGCAGCGTTGAAGATCCGTTGACATCCCATGGCTACACCTTC
>TRBV5-1|.|TRBD2|TRBJ2-1
CASKLAEYNEQFF
TGCGCCAGCAAACTAGCGGAGTACAATGAGCAGTTCTTC
>TRBV9|.|.|TRBJ1-2
CASSLGAGRTNYGYTF
TGTGCCAGCAGCTTAGGAGCAGGGCGGACTAACTATGGCTACACCTTC
>TRBV5-1|.|TRBD2|TRBJ2-2
CASSLILAGFAGELFF
TGCGCCAGCAGCTTGATACTAGCGGGATTTGCCGGGGAGCTGTTTTTT
>TRBV19|.|.|TRBJ2-1
CAPLPTGVNEQFF
TGTGCCCCCCTCCCCACGGGAGTAAATGAGCAGTTCTTC
>TRBV13|.|TRBD2|TRBJ2-5
CASSLGLAGEGETQYF
TGTGCCAGCAGCTTAGGCCTCGCGGGAGAGGGAGAGACCCAGTACTTC
>TRBV27|.|.|TRBJ1-5
CASSFTSGTSYQPQHF
TGTGCCAGCAGTTTTACTTCCGGGACAAGTTATCAGCCCCAGCATTTT
>TRBV7-2|.|.|TRBJ2-1
CASSLDSTYNEQFF
TGTGCCAGCAGCTTAGACAGTACCTACAATGAGCAGTTCTTC
>TRBV2|.|.|TRBJ1-5
CASSEVGYSNQPQHF
TGTGCCAGCAGTGAAGTCGGTTATAGCAATCAGCCCCAGCATTTT
>TRBV18|.|TRBD2|TRBJ2-5
CASSPPGLAETQYF
TGTGCCAGCTCACCCCCCGGACTAGCGGAGACCCAGTACTTC
>TRBV4-1|once|TRBD2|TRBJ2-7
CASSHFSGSAYEQYF
TGCGCCAGCAGCCACTTTAGCGGGAGCGCCTACGAGCAGTACTTC
>TRBV6-5|.|.|TRBJ1-1
CASSRGNTEAFF
TGTGCCAGCAGCAGGGGGAACACTGAAGCTTTCTTT
>TRBV7-6|.|.|TRBJ1-2
CASSLAAGVNYGYTF
TGTGCCAGCAGCTTAGCAGCAGGGGTAAACTATGGCTACACCTTC
>TRBV19|.|.|TRBJ1-1
CASSPTENTEAFF
TGTGCCAGTAGCCCCACAGAGAACACTGAAGCTTTCTTT
>TRBV18|.|.|TRBJ1-2
CASSPSGADYGYTF
TGTGCCAGCTCACCATCGGGAGCAGATTATGGCTACACCTTC
>TRBV11-3|many|TRBD1|TRBJ2-7
CASSSASGGEQYF
TGTGCCAGCAGCTCAGCCTCAGGGGGCGAGCAGTACTTC
>TRBV6-1|.|.|TRBJ1-2
CASSEQRGYGYTF
TGTGCCAGCAGTGAACAACGGGGCTATGGCTACACCTTC
>TRBV25-1|few|.|TRBJ2-7
CASSEGQPSNEQYF
TGTGCCAGCAGTGAGGGGCAGCCAAGTAACGAGCAGTACTTC
>TRBV10-3|.|.|TRBJ2-1
CAIGGQGNEQFF
TGTGCCATCGGTGGCCAGGGCAATGAGCAGTTCTTC
>TRBV30|.|TRBD1|TRBJ2-2
CAWNQDRVGTGELFF
TGTGCCTGGAACCAGGACAGGGTGGGGACCGGGGAGCTGTTTTTT